These 12 T cell receptor beta chains were sequenced from one sample in a study of OX40 agonist ivuxolimab in advanced cancers. Clones were sequenced by immunoSEQ multiplex PCR, and TCRdb holds only the in-frame ones, with some missing. Among 65,000 to 100,000 clones listed, around 85% were seen once. The sample was CD4+ or CD8+ T cells sorted from blood, taken in a trial of the OX40 agonist ivuxolimab. Receptors were obtained from an adult with an advanced solid tumor such as melanoma, head and neck, liver or kidney cancer.

The chain combines TRBV7-9 with TRBJ2-3; 10 bases line up with TRBD2. Unmatched junction bases numbered 6, after V lost 3 bases and J lost 0 bases. Germline V lookup: CDR1 SEHNR, CDR2 FQNEAQ (reference sequence). CDR3 length: 17 amino acids. CDR3 region: CASSFGLAASSTDTQYF. The CDR3 nucleotides are TGTGCCAGCAGCTTCGGACTAGCGGCTTCTAGCACAGATACGCAGTATTTT.

This rearrangement joins TRBV5-4 to TRBJ1-2, with D unresolved. The V and J ends lost 0 bases and 4 bases respectively, with 13 bases between them. This CDR3 is 15 amino acids long. The germline CDR1 and CDR2 sequences are SGHNT and YYREEE (reference sequence). For the CDR3, the DNA is TGTGCCAGCAGCTTGGACACCATGGTGACCTATGGCTACACCTTC. It specifies CASSLDTMVTYGYTF.

The chain employs TRBV7-9 and TRBJ2-1, with TRBD2 matching over 7 bases. Germline V gene lookup returns CDR1 SEHNR and CDR2 FQNEAQ (reference sequence). The CDR3 is 17 amino acids. With 3 bases clipped from V and 4 bases from J, the junction kept 12 bases outside the gene matches. The CDR3 nucleotides read TGTGCCAGCAGCTTCGGCTCCGGGAGGTCCCCATACAATGAGCAGTTCTTC. Its protein product is CASSFGSGRSPYNEQFF.

The chain carries TRBV28 and TRBJ2-1; the match to TRBD2 covers 7 bases. V shed 3 bases, J shed 1 base, and the junction held 6 bases outside the gene matches. The CDR3 has 16 residues. Looked up from germline, CDR1 is MDHEN and CDR2 is SYDVKM. Here the CDR3 reads CASSFFSGSSYNEQFF. In nucleotides, the CDR3 is TGTGCCAGCAGTTTCTTTAGCGGGTCGTCCTACAATGAGCAGTTCTTC.

This clone occurred once. The chain couples TRBV9 to TRBJ2-3; D is unclear. V was trimmed by 0 bases and J by 3 bases, leaving 17 bases between them. This CDR3 region has 17 residues. Per the germline V gene, CDR1 is SGDLS and CDR2 is YYNGEE. CDR3 sequence reads: CASSVVGVGDVTDTQYF. The CDR3 DNA is TGTGCCAGCAGCGTAGTGGGTGTTGGGGATGTGACAGATACGCAGTATTTT.

The chain links TRBV18 to TRBJ2-7; weak D call: TRBD2 (6 bases). CDR3 length: 15 residues. CDR1 is KGHSH and CDR2 is LQKENI in the germline V gene. With 1 base removed from V and 5 bases from J, the gap between germline ends came to 15 bases. The chain's CDR3 is CASSPQSRELNEQYF. The CDR3 bases are TGTGCCAGCTCACCACAATCTCGGGAGCTCAACGAGCAGTACTTC.

V and J are TRBV2 and TRBJ2-5; TRBD2 might be the D (6 bases). Germline CDR1 and CDR2: SNHLY and FYNNEI. This CDR3 spans 13 amino acids. With 7 bases removed from V and 5 bases from J, the gap between germline ends came to 14 bases. CDR3 DNA sequence: TGTGCCAGCATCGCGGGAATCGGCGAGACCCAGTACTTC. It is translated as CASIAGIGETQYF.

The chain is built from TRBV23-1 and TRBJ1-5, with D hard to call. TRBV23-1 is treated as an ORF (open reading frame) with a function not yet certain. The germline V and J ends were trimmed by 11 bases and 9 bases, with 8 bases remaining between them. The CDR3 has 9 residues. The CDR3 region is CAGGRPQHF. CDR3 coding DNA: TGCGCCGGAGGAAGGCCCCAGCATTTT.

The chain combines TRBV7-2 with TRBJ2-2; no reliable D call. The germline V and J ends were trimmed by 5 bases and 9 bases, with 7 bases remaining between them. Germline CDR1 and CDR2: SGHTA and FQGNSA. The CDR3 is 11 residues long. The DNA of the CDR3 is TGTGCCAGCAGCCCCAGCCGGGAGCTGTTTTTT. It is translated as CASSPSRELFF. The full variable domain, with the rest looked up from reference TRBV7-2 and TRBJ2-2, is GAGVSQSPSNKVTEKGKDVELRCDPISGHTALYWYRQSLGQGLEFLIYFQGNSAPDKSGLPSDRFSAERTGGSVSTLTIQRTQQEDSAVYLCASSPSRELFFGEGSRLTVL.

This clone was seen only a few times. The V gene is TRBV10-3, the J gene TRBJ2-2; D remains unclear. V was trimmed by 5 bases and J by 4 bases, leaving 11 bases between them. This CDR3 has 14 residues. Germline V gene data show CDR1 as ENHRY and CDR2 as SYGVKD. The CDR3 loop is CAISNGLGTGELFF. CDR3 in DNA: TGTGCCATCAGTAACGGGTTGGGCACCGGGGAGCTGTTTTTT.

This clone was found a few times. The CDR3 loop is CASRPERGHTNTEAFF. The CDR3 region has the DNA TGTGCCAGCAGACCGGAACGGGGGCACACGAACACTGAAGCTTTCTTT. The chain recombines TRBV5-4 with TRBJ1-1; D is perhaps TRBD1 (6 bases). The CDR3 extends over 16 amino acids. V was trimmed by 5 bases and J by 1 base, leaving 18 bases between them. Looked up from germline, CDR1 is SGHNT and CDR2 is YYREEE (reference sequence). Variable domain in full (rest from reference TRBV5-4 and TRBJ1-1): ETGVTQSPTHLIKTRGQQVTLRCSSQSGHNTVSWYQQALGQGPQFIFQYYREEENGRGNFPPRFSGLQFPNYSSELNVNALELDDSALYLCASRPERGHTNTEAFFGQGTRLTVV.

The chain recombines TRBV15 with TRBJ2-1, with a weak D call TRBD2 (5 bases). V gave up 3 bases and J gave up 8 bases, with 14 bases separating them. There are 14 residues in the CDR3. Germline CDR1 reads LNHNV; CDR2 reads YYDKDF (reference sequence). DNA for the CDR3: TGTGCCACCAGCAGCTACTTGGGGAGCGATGAGCAGTTCTTC. This codes for CATSSYLGSDEQFF.